What follows describes a single TCR beta chain. This clone was counted once. Its antigen has not been determined. An end of the junction does not agree with germline; a read error may underlie this. A second Seattle source provided samples from volunteer blood donors who had recovered from COVID-19. Collaborating institutions collected whole blood in K2EDTA tubes following their own protocols. For TCRbeta analysis, collaborators shipped samples as frozen whole blood, isolated PBMCs, or DNA extracted from either of those sample types. TCRbeta CDR3 regions were amplified from genomic DNA using the immunoSEQ Assay, a bias-controlled multiplex PCR. Concerning the study's data processing: The number of nucleated cells in each sample was estimated from the amplification of reference gene primers within the assay. Sequence reads were collapsed and filtered to measure the absolute abundance of every unique TCRbeta CDR3 rearrangement. For each sample, productive Simpson clonality was calculated as the square root of Simpson's diversity index over productive rearrangements. Imported from immuneACCESS, the table was reduced by TCRdb to in-frame sequences with V and J called. These copies leave out some clones; in studies compared against another copy, an unresolved V gene accounts for under half, and the cause of the remainder is not known. That table furnishes V, J and clone size, whereas the DNA furnished D and trimming. The sample has 300,000 to 400,000 clones on record, roughly 89% of them singletons. Around 3.3% of the sample is in the top ten clones.

The data stem from a study of blood T cell repertoires in COVID-19 (dated by TCRdb to the early 2020s). Regarding the research as a whole: The collaborator samples originated in the United States, Italy and Spain and spanned the acute and convalescent phases of COVID-19. The prospective study material was composed of cDNA or gDNA derived from T cells, B-cell-depleted T cells, or PBMCs. The dataset comprised deeply sampled blood TCRbeta repertoires from subjects exposed to, actively infected with, or recovered from COVID-19. The repertoires were released in a freely available public database meant as a resource for research on the immune response to SARS-CoV-2. The samples were drawn from two sources: the first 160 participants of the ongoing ImmuneRACE study, and fewer than 1,500 subjects contributed by 6 global collaborators. The sample metadata nearly always contained a de-identified subject ID, COVID-19 status, age in years and sex. HLA class I and class II types, where available, came from metadata supplied by the sample provider rather than from assay-based typing. The paper as a whole reports these results and caveats: The amount of clinical and demographic metadata varied by source and participant and was provided uncurated.

The CDR3 measures 13 amino acids from cysteine to phenylalanine. Of the read, only the CDR3 DNA is kept; its 39 bases are in frame from base 1. From a lookup of the germline V gene (reference sequence), CDR1 and CDR2 are LNHNV and YYDKDF. The sample comprised peripheral blood. The V and J genes are TRBV15 and TRBJ1-2, with the D gene not clear enough to name. The sequence was collected from a woman aged 18-29 years who had recovered from COVID-19. CDR3 region: CATSRELLYGYTF. The sequence in DNA is TGTGCCACCAGCCGAGAGTTACTCTATGGCTACACCTTC.